This T cell receptor beta chain stems from a study of neurological immune-mediated disorders. 5'RACE with 10-nucleotide random UMIs produced the cDNA. One entry per CDR3 protein results from TCRdb running MiXCR on the 5' RACE reads. The sample shows 60,000 to 85,000 distinct CDR3 sequences, about 5.2% of them seen only once. This clonotype was recorded at least ten times. Material for sequencing was PBMCs. The source is a woman between 25 and 40 years old with multiple sclerosis.

The CDR3 nucleotides read TGCAGTGCTTCTACACTAGCGGGGGACGCCCACAGAGAGACCCAGTACTTC. Amino acid sequence: CSASTLAGDAHRETQYF. The V gene is TRBV20-1, the J gene TRBJ2-5, with 11 bases lining up with TRBD2. The germline V gene encodes CDR1 DFQATT and CDR2 SNEGSKA (reference sequence). With 5 bases clipped from V and 4 bases from J, the junction kept 15 bases outside the gene matches. The CDR3 has 17 residues.